Listed below are T cell receptor beta chains from one sample, sequenced in a study of blood T cells in healthy people across ages. TCRdb itself ran the 5' RACE reads through MiXCR, one entry per CDR3 protein. This table holds 800,000 to 1,300,000 distinct CDR3 sequences, approximately 26% found once. The sample was also reused in another study, on T cells of mothers and their children.

The sample taken for sequencing was blood. The receptors were gathered from a girl between 2 and 10 years old in good health. CDR3s include the opening cysteine and the closing phenylalanine or tryptophan. The D gene is left open where the match is weak. Only some rows state a clone size, as once, few, many or a class for expanded clones.

TRBV12-3/TRBV12-4	TRBD2	-	TRBJ2-7	14	TGTGCCAGCAGTCCCGGGAGGGCCATGGACGAGCAGTACTTC	CASSPGRAMDEQYF
TRBV27	TRBD2	few	TRBJ2-3	15	TGTGCCAGCAGACACACCGGGACTAGTTCGGATACGCAGTATTTT	CASRHTGTSSDTQYF
TRBV5-1	-	-	TRBJ1-4	13	TGCGCCAGCAGGCCAGGGGTGGGAGAAAAACTGTTTTTT	CASRPGVGEKLFF
TRBV4-2	TRBD1	few	TRBJ2-6	19	TGTGCCAGCAGCCTTTACCCCGACAGGGAGAGAATAGGGGCCAACGTCCTGACTTTC	CASSLYPDRERIGANVLTF
TRBV20-1	TRBD1	few	TRBJ2-7	14	TGCAGTGCTAATGGGGACAGGGAAATAGAATGGCAGTACTTC	CSANGDREIEWQYF
TRBV4-1	TRBD2	-	TRBJ2-1	15	TGCGCCAGCAGCCGAACTAGCGGGGAGCGGAATGAGCAGTTCTTC	CASSRTSGERNEQFF
TRBV28	TRBD1	few	TRBJ2-1	14	TGTGCCAGCAGTGCCCAGACAGGGTGGGATGAGCAGTTCTTC	CASSAQTGWDEQFF
TRBV29-1	-	few	TRBJ2-7	12	TGCAGCGTACCAGGGGGGCGCTACGAGCAGTACTTC	CSVPGGRYEQYF
TRBV27	TRBD2	-	TRBJ2-5	19	TGTGCCAGCAGTTCCCTACGGAAGGGAGGGTTGAGGTTTCAAGAGACCCAGTACTTC	CASSSLRKGGLRFQETQYF
TRBV7-9	-	few	TRBJ1-2	14	TGTGCCAGCACCATTAACGGCCCACTTGACTATGCTACCTTC	CASTINGPLDYATF
TRBV20-1	-	-	TRBJ2-3	13	TGCAGTGCCACCGCGGGCCCCTCTGATACGCAGTATTTT	CSATAGPSDTQYF
TRBV11-2	-	-	TRBJ2-5	12	TGTGCCAGCAGCTTAGTGGTAGGGGGACAGTACTTC	CASSLVVGGQYF
TRBV13	-	-	TRBJ2-5	16	TGTGCCAGCAGCTTCCCCCGGACTCTTTCCACCTACGAGCGGTACTTC	CASSFPRTLSTYERYF
TRBV27	-	-	TRBJ2-1	13	TGTGCCAGCTCTCCGCGTCGGACCAATGAGCAGTTCTTC	CASSPRRTNEQFF
TRBV7-2	-	-	TRBJ2-7	15	TGTGCCAGCAGCTTAGAGTCCGGGACTCTCCACGAGCAGTACTTC	CASSLESGTLHEQYF
TRBV11-2	TRBD2	-	TRBJ2-5	18	TGTGCCAGCAGCCCTGGGGGGACTAGCGGGAGTTTCGGAGAGACCCAGTACTTC	CASSPGGTSGSFGETQYF
TRBV29-1	-	-	TRBJ2-3	11	TGCAGCGTTGCGACCGCAGATACGCAGTATTTT	CSVATADTQYF
TRBV20-1	-	-	TRBJ2-1	15	TGCAGTGCTAGAGTCTGGTGGGGGAACTACAATGAGCAGTTCTTC	CSARVWWGNYNEQFF
TRBV6-2/TRBV6-3	-	-	TRBJ1-1	15	TGTGCCAGCAGTTACGGCGGGACACTGGTCACTGAAGCTTTCTTT	CASSYGGTLVTEAFF
TRBV21-1	-	few	TRBJ2-7	16	TGTGCCAGCAGCAAAGGTCGACATCGAACCTATTACGAGCAGTACTTC	CASSKGRHRTYYEQYF
TRBV29-1	-	few	TRBJ2-7	13	TGCAGCGTTGTGGGGACCCCGGGATACGAGCAGTACTTC	CSVVGTPGYEQYF
TRBV29-1	TRBD1	few	TRBJ2-1	14	TGCAGCGTGATACACGGGACAGGGGAACATGAGCAGTTCTTC	CSVIHGTGEHEQFF
TRBV20-1	-	-	TRBJ2-7	14	TGCAGTGCTCCTGGACTACCAGACTCCTACGAGCAGTACTTC	CSAPGLPDSYEQYF